This T cell receptor (beta chain) is drawn from a study of blood T cells in healthy people across ages. Germline V gene lookup returns CDR1 SNHLY and CDR2 FYNNEI. CDR3 length equals 14 residues. The V gene lost 2 bases and the J gene lost 6 bases, with 11 bases spanning the gap. Together with a sample-barcoded 5' primer, a J-beta primer mix was included in a second PCR lasting about 7 to 12 cycles. One entry per CDR3 protein, called by TCRdb with MiXCR from the 5' RACE reads. The data contain 1.5 million to 1.9 million distinct CDR3 sequences, roughly 43% of them seen just once; the ten biggest clones take up about 4%. This clonotype was counted only a few times.

The genes are TRBV2 and TRBJ1-5, with D perhaps TRBD1 (5 bases). The specimen sequenced was blood. The sequence came from a woman between 18 and 29 years old in good health. The chain's CDR3 is CASSEMGVGQPQHF. The DNA for the CDR3 is TGTGCCAGCAGTGAAATGGGGGTGGGTCAGCCCCAGCATTTT. Complete variable domain (other parts from reference TRBV2 and TRBJ1-5): EPEVTQTPSHQVTQMGQEVILRCVPISNHLYFYWYRQILGQKVEFLVSFYNNEISEKSEIFDDQFSVERPDGSNFTLKIRSTKLEDSAMYFCASSEMGVGQPQHFGDGTRLSIL.